This T cell receptor (beta chain) was found in a study of Ad26.COV2.S vaccination and SARS-CoV-2 variants. Clones were sequenced by immunoSEQ multiplex PCR, and TCRdb holds only the in-frame ones, with some missing. This sample has about 680,000 clones, with roughly nine tenths found just once. General study results and limits: The TCR-based breadth and depth measures might underestimate overall T cell responses.

In regard to this clone: Its antigen is undetermined.

CDR3 length equals 13 residues. Losses at the gene ends were 7 bases for V and 5 bases for J; bases not matched to a gene: 3. Per the germline V gene, CDR1 is MNHGY and CDR2 is SAAAGT. The treatment here: roughly 20 received Ad26.COV2.S at low or high dose, single or two shots; 5 received placebo; per-sample allocation not given. It was on day 63 after the first vaccine or placebo injection that samples were taken. The clonotype comes from a person between 18 and 65 years old who received the Ad26.COV2.S COVID-19 vaccine or a placebo. The rearrangement links TRBV6-8 to TRBJ2-5; TRBD1 matches 11 bases. The material was peripheral blood, obtained in a trial of Ad26.COV2.S vaccine versus placebo. The CDR3 reads CASNRTGGETQYF. CDR3 sequence (DNA): TGTGCCAGCAACCGGACAGGGGGCGAGACCCAGTACTTC.